This record concerns one T cell receptor (beta chain) sequence. Its matching antigen is unknown. Researchers ran the PCR with 60 Vbeta and 13 Jbeta primers. Some clones are missing from TCRdb's copy, which holds only in-frame ones; the method was immunoSEQ multiplex PCR. In total, the table holds fewer than 60,000 clones. V lost 5 bases and J lost 0; bases outside the gene matches: 7. The CDR3 length is 15 residues. Germline loops: CDR1 MNHEY, CDR2 SVGAGI. The record originates from a study of cytomegalovirus exposure and HLA in healthy donors. Study-level points and caveats: Information on immune exposure was restricted to one variable (CMV serostatus).

V is TRBV6-5 and J is TRBJ2-7; TRBD1 agrees at 7 bases. This clonotype was obtained from a woman between 35 and 50 years old in good health and CMV-seronegative. The material sequenced was PBMCs. The DNA for the CDR3 is TGTGCCAGCAGTCCCGGACAGGAGTCCTCCTACGAGCAGTACTTC. Its translation: CASSPGQESSYEQYF.